This is a list of T cell receptor beta chains from one sample in a study of cytomegalovirus exposure and HLA in healthy donors. Using immunoSEQ multiplex PCR, the repertoire was profiled, and TCRdb retains in-frame clones only, with some absent. The sample includes 150,000 to 200,000 clones, about four fifths seen only once; the top ten take around 5.9%. The sample consisted of PBMCs. Every receptor here comes from a woman in her twenties or thirties in good health and CMV-seropositive. Both conserved end residues are part of each CDR3. D genes are given only for firm matches. Clone size appears in some rows only: once, few, many, or a class for an expanded clone.

j_call,v_call,d_call,clone_size,cdr3_nt,cdr3_aa
TRBJ2-1,TRBV7-9,.,.,TGTTCCAGTAGGAGATTCTACAATGAGCAGTTCTTC,CSSRRFYNEQFF
TRBJ1-1,TRBV29-1,TRBD1,.,TGCAGCGTTGACCGGGGGCGAGGACAGGACACTGAAGCTTTCTTT,CSVDRGRGQDTEAFF
TRBJ2-3,TRBV2,TRBD1,.,TGTGCCAGCAGTGGGGGGACAGGGACAGATACGCAGTATTTT,CASSGGTGTDTQYF
TRBJ2-7,TRBV5-1,.,many,TGCGCCAGCAGCTTGTCCGGGACATACTACGAGCAGTACTTC,CASSLSGTYYEQYF
TRBJ2-1,TRBV7-6,.,.,TGTGCCAGCAGCTTACAACATTCTTACAATGAGCAGTTCTTC,CASSLQHSYNEQFF
TRBJ2-3,TRBV6-1,.,once,TGTGCCAGCAGTCCCTCCCAGAGCACAGATACGCAGTATTTT,CASSPSQSTDTQYF
TRBJ1-5,TRBV28,TRBD1,.,TGTGCCAGCAGTTTTGAGGGACAGCGGAATCAGCCCCAGCATTTT,CASSFEGQRNQPQHF
TRBJ1-5,TRBV6-1,.,.,TGTGCCAGCAGTGAAATCGGTCGGGGGGGCTCGGAGCCCCAGCATTTT,CASSEIGRGGSEPQHF
TRBJ2-7,TRBV2,.,.,TGTGCCACACTTGGGGAGAGAAGCTCCTACGAGCAGTACTTC,CATLGERSSYEQYF
TRBJ2-1,TRBV27,.,.,TGTGCCAGCAGTTTCGCTACCTACAATGAGCAGTTCTTC,CASSFATYNEQFF
TRBJ2-5,TRBV5-1,.,.,TGCGCCAGCAGCTGGCAGGGCCAGGAGACCCAGTACTTC,CASSWQGQETQYF
TRBJ2-7,TRBV11-2,.,.,TGTGCCAGCAGCTTAGCTGGAGTTGGCGAGCAGTACTTC,CASSLAGVGEQYF
TRBJ1-3,TRBV7-6,.,.,TGTGCCAGCAGCTTAGCGCCCCAGGGCGCCATCAACACCATATATTTT,CASSLAPQGAINTIYF
TRBJ1-6,TRBV10-3,.,.,TGTGCCATCAGTTACACCGGGACACACGAATCACCCCTCCACTTT,CAISYTGTHESPLHF
TRBJ1-3,TRBV5-1,.,.,TGCGCCAGCAGCTTGTGGACACAGAGCTCTGGAAACACCATATATTTT,CASSLWTQSSGNTIYF
TRBJ1-3,TRBV11-2,TRBD1,.,TGTGCCAGCAGCTCGCGACAGGGGGATCGAAACACCATATATTTT,CASSSRQGDRNTIYF
TRBJ1-3,TRBV7-2,.,few,TGTGCCAGCAGCTTATCGGGGGCTGGAAACACCATATATTTT,CASSLSGAGNTIYF
TRBJ2-1,TRBV11-2,TRBD1,once,TGTGCCAGCAGCTTTCAGGGGGACCTGTTCTTC,CASSFQGDLFF
TRBJ2-5,TRBV19,.,.,TGTGCCAGTACCACCCTCTCCGGGGAGACCCAGTACTTC,CASTTLSGETQYF
TRBJ2-5,TRBV6-6,TRBD2,once,TGTGCCAGCAGCCCCGGGACTAGTAGTTGGGAGACCCAGTACTTC,CASSPGTSSWETQYF
TRBJ1-3,TRBV5-1,.,.,TGCGCCAGCAGCTTTGGCGGGGGTTCTGGAAACACCATATATTTT,CASSFGGGSGNTIYF
TRBJ2-1,TRBV10-3,.,.,TGTGCCAGCCTACGCCCCCCCGGCAATGAGCAGTTCTTC,CASLRPPGNEQFF
TRBJ2-7,TRBV10-2,.,.,TGCGCCAGCAGTGAGGACACCTACGAGCAGTACTTC,CASSEDTYEQYF
TRBJ2-7,TRBV29-1,TRBD2,.,TGCAGCGTTTCGGGACTAGCGGGGGGTTCCTACGAGCAGTACTTC,CSVSGLAGGSYEQYF
TRBJ1-3,TRBV4-1,.,few,TGCGCCAGCAGCCAAGAGTGGGGGGCTGGAAACACCATATATTTT,CASSQEWGAGNTIYF
TRBJ1-1,TRBV29-1,.,.,TGCAGCGTTGAAAACAGGGACCTCACTGAAGCTTTCTTT,CSVENRDLTEAFF
TRBJ1-2,TRBV10-2,.,.,TGCGCCAGCCGGGACTATGGCTACACCTTC,CASRDYGYTF
TRBJ1-1,TRBV28,TRBD1,few,TGTGCCAGCAGCAGCCGACAGGGGGTGACTGAAGCTTTCTTT,CASSSRQGVTEAFF
TRBJ1-2,TRBV7-9,.,.,TGTGCCAGCAGCTTAGATCAGGGGACTAACTATGGCTACACCTTC,CASSLDQGTNYGYTF
TRBJ2-7,TRBV28,TRBD2,.,TGTGCCAGCAGCTCCCAGATGATTAGCGGGGGTAGTGTCTACGAGCAGTACTTC,CASSSQMISGGSVYEQYF
TRBJ1-1,TRBV15,TRBD1,.,TGTGCCACCAGCAGCAACAGGGGTCCTCTCACTGAAGCTTTCTTT,CATSSNRGPLTEAFF
TRBJ2-7,TRBV5-6,.,.,TGTGCCAGCAGCTTAGTCGGGGTGGTCTTCGAGCAGTACTTC,CASSLVGVVFEQYF